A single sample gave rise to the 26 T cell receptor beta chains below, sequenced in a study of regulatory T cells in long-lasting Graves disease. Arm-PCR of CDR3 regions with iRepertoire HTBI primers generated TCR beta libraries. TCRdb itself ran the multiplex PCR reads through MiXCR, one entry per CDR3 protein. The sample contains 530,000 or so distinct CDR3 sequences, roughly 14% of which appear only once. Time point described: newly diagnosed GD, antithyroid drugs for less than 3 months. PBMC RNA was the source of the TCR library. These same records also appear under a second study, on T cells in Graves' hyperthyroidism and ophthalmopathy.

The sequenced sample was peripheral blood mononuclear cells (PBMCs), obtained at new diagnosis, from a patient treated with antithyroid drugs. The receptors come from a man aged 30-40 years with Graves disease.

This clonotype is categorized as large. CDR3: CSAHQSGYEQYF. The CDR3 DNA is TGCAGTGCTCACCAGAGTGGCTACGAGCAGTACTTC. The V and J genes are TRBV20-1 and TRBJ2-7, with no clear D. The CDR3 covers 12 residues. V dropped 5 bases and J dropped 3 bases, with 11 bases sitting between them. Germline CDR1 and CDR2: DFQATT and SNEGSKA (reference sequence).

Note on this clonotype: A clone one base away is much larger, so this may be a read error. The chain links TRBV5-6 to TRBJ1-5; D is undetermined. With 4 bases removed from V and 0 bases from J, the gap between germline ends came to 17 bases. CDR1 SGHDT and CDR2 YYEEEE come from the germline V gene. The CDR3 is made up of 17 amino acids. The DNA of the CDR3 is TGTGCCAGCAGCACCTTCCGCGGGCCTTATAGCAATCAGCCCCAGCATTTT. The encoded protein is CASSTFRGPYSNQPQHF.

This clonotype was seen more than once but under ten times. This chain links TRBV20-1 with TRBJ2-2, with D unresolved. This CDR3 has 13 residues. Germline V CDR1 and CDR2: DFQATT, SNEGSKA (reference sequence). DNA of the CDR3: TGCAGCGTGGCAGAGGTGAACACCGGGGAGCTGTTTTTT. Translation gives CSVAEVNTGELFF.

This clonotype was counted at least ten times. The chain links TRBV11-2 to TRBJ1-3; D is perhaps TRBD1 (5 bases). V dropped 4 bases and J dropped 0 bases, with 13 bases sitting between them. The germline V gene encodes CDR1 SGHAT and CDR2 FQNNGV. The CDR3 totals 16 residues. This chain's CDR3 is CASSSSGLVSGNTIYF. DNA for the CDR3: TGTGCCAGCAGCTCCTCGGGACTGGTCTCTGGAAACACCATATATTTT. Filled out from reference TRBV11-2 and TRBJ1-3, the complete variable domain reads EAGVAQSPRYKIIEKRQSVAFWCNPISGHATLYWYQQILGQGPKLLIQFQNNGVVDDSQLPKDRFSAERLKGVDSTLKIQPAKLEDSAVYLCASSSSGLVSGNTIYFGEGSWLTVV.

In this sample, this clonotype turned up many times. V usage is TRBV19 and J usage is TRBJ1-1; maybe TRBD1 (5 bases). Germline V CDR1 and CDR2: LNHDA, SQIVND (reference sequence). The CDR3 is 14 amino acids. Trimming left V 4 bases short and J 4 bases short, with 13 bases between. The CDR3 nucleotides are TGTGCCAGTAGTACCCAACATGGGGGCACTGAAGCTTTCTTT. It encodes CASSTQHGGTEAFF.

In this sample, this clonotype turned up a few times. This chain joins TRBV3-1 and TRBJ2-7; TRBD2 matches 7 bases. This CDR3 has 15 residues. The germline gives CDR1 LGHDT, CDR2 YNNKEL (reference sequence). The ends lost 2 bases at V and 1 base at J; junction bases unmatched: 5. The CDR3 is CASSQPSGNSYEQYF. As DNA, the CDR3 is TGTGCCAGCAGCCAACCCAGCGGGAATTCCTACGAGCAGTACTTC.

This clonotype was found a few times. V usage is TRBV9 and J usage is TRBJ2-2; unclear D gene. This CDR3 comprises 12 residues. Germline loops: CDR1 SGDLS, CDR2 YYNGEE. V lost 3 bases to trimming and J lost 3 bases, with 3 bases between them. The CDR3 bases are TGTGCCAGCAGCGCATACACCGGGGAGCTGTTTTTT. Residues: CASSAYTGELFF.

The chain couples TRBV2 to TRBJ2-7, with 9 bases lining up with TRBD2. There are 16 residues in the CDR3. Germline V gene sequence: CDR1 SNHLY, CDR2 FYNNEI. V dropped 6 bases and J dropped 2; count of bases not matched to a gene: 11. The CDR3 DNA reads TGTGCCAGCAGCTTGGTTGTGACTAGCGGCGCCTACGAGCAGTACTTC. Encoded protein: CASSLVVTSGAYEQYF.

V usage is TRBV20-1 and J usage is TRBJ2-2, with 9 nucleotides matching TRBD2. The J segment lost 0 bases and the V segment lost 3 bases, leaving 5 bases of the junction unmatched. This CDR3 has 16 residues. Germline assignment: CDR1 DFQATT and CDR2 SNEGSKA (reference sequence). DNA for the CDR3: TGCAGTGCTAGGGCCCTAGCGGGATCGAACACCGGGGAGCTGTTTTTT. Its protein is CSARALAGSNTGELFF.

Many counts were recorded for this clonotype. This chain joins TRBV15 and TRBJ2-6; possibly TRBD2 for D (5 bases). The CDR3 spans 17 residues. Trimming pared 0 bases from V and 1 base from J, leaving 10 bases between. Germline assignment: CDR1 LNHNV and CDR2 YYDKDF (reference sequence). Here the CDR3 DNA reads TGTGCCACCAGCAGAGATCCTCGGGGTTCTGGGGCCAACGTCCTGACTTTC. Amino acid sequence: CATSRDPRGSGANVLTF.

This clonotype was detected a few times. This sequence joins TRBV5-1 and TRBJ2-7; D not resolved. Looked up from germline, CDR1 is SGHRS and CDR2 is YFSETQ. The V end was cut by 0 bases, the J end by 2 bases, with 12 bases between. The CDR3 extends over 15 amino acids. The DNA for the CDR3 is TGCGCCAGCAGCTTGGGAGAAAGACCCCCCTACGAGCAGTACTTC. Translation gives CASSLGERPPYEQYF.

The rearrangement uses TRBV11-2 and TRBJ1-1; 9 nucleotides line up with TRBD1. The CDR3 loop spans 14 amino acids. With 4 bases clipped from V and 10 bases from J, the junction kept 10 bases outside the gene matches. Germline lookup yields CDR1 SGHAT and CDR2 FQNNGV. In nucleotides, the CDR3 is TGTGCCAGCAGCTCCCCGGACAGGGGCGCGGGAGCTTTCTTT. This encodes CASSSPDRGAGAFF.

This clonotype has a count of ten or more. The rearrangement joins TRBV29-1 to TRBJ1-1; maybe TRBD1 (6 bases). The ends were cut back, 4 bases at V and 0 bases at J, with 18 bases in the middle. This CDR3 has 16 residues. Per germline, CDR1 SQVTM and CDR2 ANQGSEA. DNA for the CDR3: TGCAGCGTTGGGACAGTTCGATGGGACATGAACACTGAAGCTTTCTTT. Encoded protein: CSVGTVRWDMNTEAFF.

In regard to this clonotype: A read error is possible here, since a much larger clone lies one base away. The CDR3 region is CAGSRSLGEQFF. CDR3 in DNA: TGTGCCGGCTCACGGAGTTTGGGTGAGCAGTTCTTC. The rearrangement links TRBV6-1 to TRBJ2-1; D call uncertain. Trimming took off 11 bases at V and 9 bases at J, with 17 bases between the two ends. From germline, CDR1 is MNHNS and CDR2 SASEGT. The CDR3 consists of 12 residues.

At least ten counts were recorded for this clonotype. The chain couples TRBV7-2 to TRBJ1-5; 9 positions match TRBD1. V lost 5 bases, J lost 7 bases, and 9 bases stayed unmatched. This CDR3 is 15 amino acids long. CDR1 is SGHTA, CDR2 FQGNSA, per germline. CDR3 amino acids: CASSATGTGWQPQHF. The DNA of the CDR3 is TGTGCCAGCAGCGCCACCGGGACAGGGTGGCAGCCCCAGCATTTT.

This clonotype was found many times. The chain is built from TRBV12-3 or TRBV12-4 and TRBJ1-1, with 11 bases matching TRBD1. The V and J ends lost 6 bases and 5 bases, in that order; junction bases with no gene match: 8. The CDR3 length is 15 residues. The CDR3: CASRRTGGLGTEAFF. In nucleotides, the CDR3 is TGTGCCAGCAGAAGGACAGGGGGCTTGGGTACTGAAGCTTTCTTT.

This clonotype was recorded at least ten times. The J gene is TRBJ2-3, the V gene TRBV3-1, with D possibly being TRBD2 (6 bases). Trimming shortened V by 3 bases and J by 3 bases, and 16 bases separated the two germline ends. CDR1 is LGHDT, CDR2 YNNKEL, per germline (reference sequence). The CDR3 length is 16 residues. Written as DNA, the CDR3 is TGTGCCAGCAGCCACACGGCCGGGGGTGGAACAGATACGCAGTATTTT. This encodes CASSHTAGGGTDTQYF.

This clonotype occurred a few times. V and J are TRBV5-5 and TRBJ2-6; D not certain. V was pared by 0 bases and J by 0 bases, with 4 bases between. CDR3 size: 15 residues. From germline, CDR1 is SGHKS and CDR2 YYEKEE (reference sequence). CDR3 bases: TGTGCCAGCAGCTTGGTATTCTCTGGGGCCAACGTCCTGACTTTC. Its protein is CASSLVFSGANVLTF.

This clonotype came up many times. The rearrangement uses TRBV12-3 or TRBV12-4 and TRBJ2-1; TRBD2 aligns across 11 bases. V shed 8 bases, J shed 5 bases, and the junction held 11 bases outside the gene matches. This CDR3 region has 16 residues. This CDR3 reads CASQLGTSGDHNEQFF. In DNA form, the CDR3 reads TGTGCCAGCCAACTCGGGACTAGCGGAGATCACAATGAGCAGTTCTTC.

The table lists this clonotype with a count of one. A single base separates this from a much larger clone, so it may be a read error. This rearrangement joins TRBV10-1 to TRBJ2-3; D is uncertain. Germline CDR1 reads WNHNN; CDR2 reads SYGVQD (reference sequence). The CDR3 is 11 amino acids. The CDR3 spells CTSSAGYTQYF. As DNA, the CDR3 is TGCACCAGCAGTGCCGGATATACGCAGTATTTT.

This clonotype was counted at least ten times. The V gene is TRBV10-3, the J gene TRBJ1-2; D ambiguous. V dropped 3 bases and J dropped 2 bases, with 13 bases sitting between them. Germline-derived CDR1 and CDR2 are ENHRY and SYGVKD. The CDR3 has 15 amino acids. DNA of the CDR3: TGTGCCATCAGTGATCCGGGCGTAGACAACTATGGCTACACCTTC. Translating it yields CAISDPGVDNYGYTF.

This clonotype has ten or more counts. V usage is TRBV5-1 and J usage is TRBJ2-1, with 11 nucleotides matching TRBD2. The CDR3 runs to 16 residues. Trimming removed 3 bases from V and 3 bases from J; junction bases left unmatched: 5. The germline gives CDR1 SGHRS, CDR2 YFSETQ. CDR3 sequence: CASSSLAGGGYNEQFF. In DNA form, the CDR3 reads TGCGCCAGCAGCTCCCTAGCGGGAGGAGGCTACAATGAGCAGTTCTTC.

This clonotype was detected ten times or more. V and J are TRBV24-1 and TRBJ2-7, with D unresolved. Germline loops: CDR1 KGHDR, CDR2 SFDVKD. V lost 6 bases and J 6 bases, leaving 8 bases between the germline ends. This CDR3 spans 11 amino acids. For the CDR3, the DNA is TGTGCCACCAGTCCGGGCGGCGAGCAGTACTTC. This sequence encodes CATSPGGEQYF.

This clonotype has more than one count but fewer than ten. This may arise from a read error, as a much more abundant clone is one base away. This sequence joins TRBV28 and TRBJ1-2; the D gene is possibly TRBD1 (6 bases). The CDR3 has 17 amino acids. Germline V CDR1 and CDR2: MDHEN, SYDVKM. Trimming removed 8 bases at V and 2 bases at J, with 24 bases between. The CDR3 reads CASPPGGHWEANYGYTF. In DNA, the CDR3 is TGTGCCAGCCCCCCCGGGGGACACTGGGAGGCCAACTATGGCTACACCTTC.

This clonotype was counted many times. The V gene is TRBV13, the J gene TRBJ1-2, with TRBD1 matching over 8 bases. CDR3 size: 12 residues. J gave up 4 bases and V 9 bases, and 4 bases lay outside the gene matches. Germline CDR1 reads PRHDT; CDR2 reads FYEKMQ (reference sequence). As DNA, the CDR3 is TGTGCCAGTCAGGGGGCGGTCTATGGCTACACCTTC. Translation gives CASQGAVYGYTF. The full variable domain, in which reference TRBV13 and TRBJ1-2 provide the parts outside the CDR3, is AAGVIQSPRHLIKEKRETATLKCYPIPRHDTVYWYQQGPGQDPQFLISFYEKMQSDKGSIPDRFSAQQFSDYHSELNMSSLELGDSALYFCASQGAVYGYTFGSGTRLTVV.

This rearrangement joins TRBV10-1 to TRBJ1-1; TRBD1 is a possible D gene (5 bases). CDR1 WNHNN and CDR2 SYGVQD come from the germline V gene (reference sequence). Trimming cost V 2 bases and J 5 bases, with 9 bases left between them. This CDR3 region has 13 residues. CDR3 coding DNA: TGCGCCAGCAGTGAGAAAGGGGAAACTGAAGCTTTCTTT. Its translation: CASSEKGETEAFF.